The present entry profiles one T cell receptor beta chain with its context. The data were produced by immunoSEQ multiplex PCR, yet TCRdb's version contains in-frame clones alone and is incomplete. The sample has more than 85,000 clones, 85% seen once. Germline CDR1 reads MGHRA; CDR2 reads YSYEKL. The V and J ends lost 0 bases and 5 bases respectively, with 19 bases between them. The CDR3 is made up of 17 amino acids. The data belong to a study of blood T cell repertoires in COVID-19. This receptor was identified in a man older than 75 with acute or convalescent COVID-19. V gene TRBV4-1 combines with J gene TRBJ2-5; the D gene is possibly TRBD1 (5 bases). Sequencing was carried out using peripheral blood. The CDR3 DNA is TGCGCCAGCAGCCAAGATTTGGGGCAGGGCCGGTGGGAGACCCAGTACTTC. It specifies CASSQDLGQGRWETQYF.